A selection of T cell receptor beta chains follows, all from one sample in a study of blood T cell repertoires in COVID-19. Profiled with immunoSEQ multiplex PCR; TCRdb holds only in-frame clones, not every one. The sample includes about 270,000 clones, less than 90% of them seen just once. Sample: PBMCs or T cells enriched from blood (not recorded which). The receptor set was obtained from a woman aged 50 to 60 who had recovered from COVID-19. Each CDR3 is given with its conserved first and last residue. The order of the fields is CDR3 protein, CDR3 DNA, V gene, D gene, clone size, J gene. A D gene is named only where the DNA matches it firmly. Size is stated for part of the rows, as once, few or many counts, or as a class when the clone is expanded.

cdr3_aa: CATSDFNRDYGYTF
cdr3_nt: TGTGCCACCAGTGATTTCAACAGAGACTATGGCTACACCTTC
v_call: TRBV24-1
d_call: -
clone_size: -
j_call: TRBJ1-2

cdr3_aa: CASSRELAGGRYEQYF
cdr3_nt: TGTGCCAGCAGCCGGGAGTTAGCGGGAGGGCGTTACGAGCAGTACTTC
v_call: TRBV13
d_call: TRBD2
clone_size: -
j_call: TRBJ2-7

cdr3_aa: CASRVGQTTDTQYF
cdr3_nt: TGTGCCAGCAGAGTGGGACAGACCACAGATACGCAGTATTTT
v_call: TRBV2
d_call: TRBD1
clone_size: -
j_call: TRBJ2-3

cdr3_aa: CASLTGEARQYF
cdr3_nt: TGTGCCAGCCTGACGGGAGAGGCGAGGCAGTACTTC
v_call: TRBV28
d_call: -
clone_size: -
j_call: TRBJ2-7

cdr3_aa: CASSYGTGVNYGYTF
cdr3_nt: TGTGCCAGCAGTTACGGGACAGGGGTTAACTATGGCTACACCTTC
v_call: TRBV6-5
d_call: TRBD1
clone_size: -
j_call: TRBJ1-2

cdr3_aa: CATGQALGTQYF
cdr3_nt: TGTGCAACAGGACAGGCCCTAGGTACGCAGTATTTT
v_call: TRBV19
d_call: TRBD1
clone_size: -
j_call: TRBJ2-3

cdr3_aa: CASSPGLAGRGADTQYF
cdr3_nt: TGTGCCAGCAGCCCCGGACTAGCGGGACGCGGGGCAGATACGCAGTATTTT
v_call: TRBV5-4
d_call: TRBD2
clone_size: -
j_call: TRBJ2-3

cdr3_aa: CASSQTQGATNEKLFF
cdr3_nt: TGTGCCAGCAGCCAAACACAGGGGGCGACTAATGAAAAACTGTTTTTT
v_call: TRBV4-2
d_call: TRBD1
clone_size: -
j_call: TRBJ1-4

cdr3_aa: CASSLWGVGTPPADEQFF
cdr3_nt: TGTGCCAGCAGTTTATGGGGAGTCGGGACTCCTCCGGCCGATGAGCAGTTCTTC
v_call: TRBV27
d_call: -
clone_size: -
j_call: TRBJ2-1

cdr3_aa: CASLEGDLAGGTQYF
cdr3_nt: TGCGCCAGCCTCGAAGGGGACTTGGCTGGGGGGACCCAGTACTTC
v_call: TRBV10-1
d_call: -
clone_size: -
j_call: TRBJ2-5

cdr3_aa: CASSPGQGWSTEAFF
cdr3_nt: TGTGCCAGCAGCCCCGGACAGGGCTGGAGCACTGAAGCTTTCTTT
v_call: TRBV14
d_call: TRBD1
clone_size: -
j_call: TRBJ1-1

cdr3_aa: CASSLTVSSGNTIYF
cdr3_nt: TGCGCCAGCAGCTTGACTGTGAGCTCTGGAAACACCATATATTTT
v_call: TRBV5-1
d_call: -
clone_size: -
j_call: TRBJ1-3

cdr3_aa: CASSARDRGPTGELFF
cdr3_nt: TGTGCCAGCAGCGCCAGGGACAGGGGGCCCACCGGGGAGCTGTTTTTT
v_call: TRBV5-6
d_call: TRBD1
clone_size: -
j_call: TRBJ2-2

cdr3_aa: CASSPSLTGDGSPLHF
cdr3_nt: TGTGCCAGCAGCCCGTCCCTAACAGGTGATGGGTCACCCCTCCACTTT
v_call: TRBV3-1/TRBV3-2
d_call: -
clone_size: -
j_call: TRBJ1-6

cdr3_aa: CASSIRTAEAFF
cdr3_nt: TGTGCCAGTAGTATCAGGACAGCTGAAGCTTTCTTT
v_call: TRBV19
d_call: -
clone_size: -
j_call: TRBJ1-1

cdr3_aa: CASIQAGSYNEQFF
cdr3_nt: TGTGCCAGCATACAGGCGGGATCCTACAATGAGCAGTTCTTC
v_call: TRBV5-4
d_call: -
clone_size: -
j_call: TRBJ2-1

cdr3_aa: CASSLRLAEYQETQYF
cdr3_nt: TGTGCCAGCAGCTTACGACTAGCGGAGTACCAAGAGACCCAGTACTTC
v_call: TRBV7-9
d_call: TRBD2
clone_size: -
j_call: TRBJ2-5

cdr3_aa: CASSQDLSGDRFSYEQYF
cdr3_nt: TGCGCCAGCAGCCAAGATCTATCAGGGGACAGGTTCTCCTACGAGCAGTACTTC
v_call: TRBV4-1
d_call: TRBD1
clone_size: -
j_call: TRBJ2-7

cdr3_aa: CASSFGALGETQYF
cdr3_nt: TGTGCCAGCAGCTTTGGGGCACTCGGAGAGACCCAGTACTTC
v_call: TRBV13
d_call: -
clone_size: -
j_call: TRBJ2-5

cdr3_aa: CASSLPGGTNEKLFF
cdr3_nt: TGTGCCAGCAGTTTGCCCGGTGGAACTAATGAAAAACTGTTTTTT
v_call: TRBV28
d_call: -
clone_size: -
j_call: TRBJ1-4

cdr3_aa: CASSTFEAGYTF
cdr3_nt: TGTGCCAGCTCCACGTTTGAGGCTGGCTACACCTTC
v_call: TRBV28
d_call: -
clone_size: -
j_call: TRBJ1-2

cdr3_aa: CASSVGWTGIPYEQYF
cdr3_nt: TGTGCCAGCAGCGTAGGGTGGACAGGCATCCCCTACGAGCAGTACTTC
v_call: TRBV9
d_call: TRBD1
clone_size: -
j_call: TRBJ2-7

cdr3_aa: CASSERSIPGTDTQYF
cdr3_nt: TGTGCCAGCAGTGAAAGGTCTATACCGGGGACAGATACGCAGTATTTT
v_call: TRBV2
d_call: -
clone_size: -
j_call: TRBJ2-3

cdr3_aa: CASSPSFVTEAFF
cdr3_nt: TGTGCCAGCTCCCCTTCGTTCGTCACTGAAGCTTTCTTT
v_call: TRBV18
d_call: -
clone_size: -
j_call: TRBJ1-1

cdr3_aa: CASSVGRRADETQYF
cdr3_nt: TGTGCCAGCAGCGTAGGCAGGAGGGCCGATGAGACCCAGTACTTC
v_call: TRBV9
d_call: -
clone_size: -
j_call: TRBJ2-5

cdr3_aa: CASSLGLAANTGELFF
cdr3_nt: TGCGCCAGCAGCTTGGGACTAGCCGCGAACACCGGGGAGCTGTTTTTT
v_call: TRBV5-1
d_call: TRBD2
clone_size: -
j_call: TRBJ2-2

cdr3_aa: CASSQDRREADTQYF
cdr3_nt: TGCGCCAGCAGCCAAGATCGGCGGGAGGCAGATACGCAGTATTTT
v_call: TRBV4-3
d_call: TRBD2
clone_size: -
j_call: TRBJ2-3

cdr3_aa: CASSFGWGGAETQYF
cdr3_nt: TGTGCCAGCAGCTTCGGTTGGGGGGGGGCAGAGACCCAGTACTTC
v_call: TRBV7-2
d_call: -
clone_size: -
j_call: TRBJ2-5

cdr3_aa: CASSLQGAVAKNIQYF
cdr3_nt: TGTGCCAGCAGTTTACAGGGGGCTGTGGCCAAAAACATTCAGTACTTC
v_call: TRBV27
d_call: TRBD1
clone_size: -
j_call: TRBJ2-4

cdr3_aa: CASSLALTGGRQPQHF
cdr3_nt: TGTGCCAGCAGCTTAGCCCTGACAGGGGGCAGGCAGCCCCAGCATTTT
v_call: TRBV7-2
d_call: TRBD1
clone_size: -
j_call: TRBJ1-5

cdr3_aa: CASKKQGAYEQYF
cdr3_nt: TGTGCCAGCAAAAAACAGGGGGCCTACGAGCAGTACTTC
v_call: TRBV2
d_call: TRBD1
clone_size: -
j_call: TRBJ2-7

cdr3_aa: CASSTTQYASFYGYTF
cdr3_nt: TGTGCCAGCAGCACCACCCAGTACGCCAGTTTCTATGGCTACACCTTC
v_call: TRBV6-2/TRBV6-3
d_call: -
clone_size: once
j_call: TRBJ1-2

cdr3_aa: CASSFGGVSNEKLFF
cdr3_nt: TGTGCCAGCAGTTTTGGAGGGGTATCTAATGAAAAACTGTTTTTT
v_call: TRBV28
d_call: -
clone_size: -
j_call: TRBJ1-4

cdr3_aa: CASKQGNTEAFF
cdr3_nt: TGTGCCAGTAAGCAGGGGAACACTGAAGCTTTCTTT
v_call: TRBV19
d_call: -
clone_size: -
j_call: TRBJ1-1

cdr3_aa: CASSDGTGVYNSPLHF
cdr3_nt: TGTGCCAGCAGCGACGGGACAGGAGTGTATAATTCACCCCTCCACTTT
v_call: TRBV7-9
d_call: TRBD1
clone_size: -
j_call: TRBJ1-6

cdr3_aa: CSSRDSYGYTF
cdr3_nt: TGCAGTTCACGGGACAGCTATGGCTACACCTTC
v_call: TRBV20-1
d_call: TRBD1
clone_size: once
j_call: TRBJ1-2

cdr3_aa: CASTPRTKTSGRRGAGELFF
cdr3_nt: TGTGCCAGCACCCCTAGAACGAAGACTAGCGGGAGGAGAGGGGCCGGGGAGCTGTTTTTT
v_call: TRBV7-8
d_call: TRBD2
clone_size: once
j_call: TRBJ2-2

cdr3_aa: CAWSVIGRDNSPLHF
cdr3_nt: TGTGCCTGGAGTGTAATCGGGAGGGACAATTCACCCCTCCACTTT
v_call: TRBV30
d_call: -
clone_size: -
j_call: TRBJ1-6

cdr3_aa: CAWVDRGLANYGYTF
cdr3_nt: TGTGCCTGGGTGGACAGGGGGCTGGCTAACTATGGCTACACCTTC
v_call: TRBV30
d_call: TRBD1
clone_size: -
j_call: TRBJ1-2

cdr3_aa: CASSYDRAKFYEQYF
cdr3_nt: TGTGCCAGCAGTTACGACAGGGCGAAGTTCTACGAGCAGTACTTC
v_call: TRBV6-5
d_call: TRBD1
clone_size: few
j_call: TRBJ2-7

cdr3_aa: CSASAIREGTEAFF
cdr3_nt: TGCAGCGCCTCCGCAATCCGGGAGGGGACTGAAGCTTTCTTT
v_call: TRBV29-1
d_call: -
clone_size: -
j_call: TRBJ1-1

cdr3_aa: CASSLTVYGYTF
cdr3_nt: TGTGCCAGCAGTTTAACAGTATATGGCTACACCTTC
v_call: TRBV12-3/TRBV12-4
d_call: -
clone_size: many
j_call: TRBJ1-2

cdr3_aa: CATSGGSTGNTIYF
cdr3_nt: TGTGCCACCAGCGGGGGCAGCACTGGAAACACCATATATTTT
v_call: TRBV15
d_call: -
clone_size: -
j_call: TRBJ1-3

cdr3_aa: CASSFLTNEQYF
cdr3_nt: TGTGCCAGCAGTTTTCTGACTAACGAGCAGTACTTC
v_call: TRBV28
d_call: -
clone_size: -
j_call: TRBJ2-7

cdr3_aa: CAISRGNNYGYTF
cdr3_nt: TGTGCCATATCCCGCGGGAATAACTATGGCTACACCTTC
v_call: TRBV28
d_call: -
clone_size: -
j_call: TRBJ1-2

cdr3_aa: CSVDRTGLRPTEAFF
cdr3_nt: TGCAGCGTTGATCGGACAGGGCTAAGACCCACTGAAGCTTTCTTT
v_call: TRBV29-1
d_call: TRBD1
clone_size: -
j_call: TRBJ1-1

cdr3_aa: CASSPQSRRGPDYGYTF
cdr3_nt: TGTGCCAGCTCACCACAGTCAAGGAGGGGGCCCGACTATGGCTACACCTTC
v_call: TRBV18
d_call: TRBD1
clone_size: -
j_call: TRBJ1-2

cdr3_aa: CASSWGTSGSSYEQYF
cdr3_nt: TGTGCCAGCTCTTGGGGGACTAGCGGGAGCTCCTACGAGCAGTACTTC
v_call: TRBV18
d_call: TRBD2
clone_size: few
j_call: TRBJ2-7

cdr3_aa: CASSPKTGGSSPLHF
cdr3_nt: TGTGCCAGCAGCCCTAAGACAGGGGGTAGCTCACCCCTCCACTTT
v_call: TRBV3-1/TRBV3-2
d_call: TRBD1
clone_size: -
j_call: TRBJ1-6

cdr3_aa: CATSRAAGGDTQYF
cdr3_nt: TGTGCCACCAGCAGAGCGGCCGGGGGAGATACGCAGTATTTT
v_call: TRBV15
d_call: -
clone_size: once
j_call: TRBJ2-3

cdr3_aa: CASSPRGMGASPGNTIYF
cdr3_nt: TGCGCCAGCAGCCCAAGAGGGATGGGGGCTAGTCCTGGAAACACCATATATTTT
v_call: TRBV4-3
d_call: -
clone_size: -
j_call: TRBJ1-3

cdr3_aa: CASSLGLTSGLSTDTQYF
cdr3_nt: TGTGCCAGCAGCTTAGGTCTTACTAGCGGGCTTAGCACAGATACGCAGTATTTT
v_call: TRBV7-8
d_call: TRBD2
clone_size: -
j_call: TRBJ2-3

cdr3_aa: CASSGPKMALGAKNIQYF
cdr3_nt: TGTGCCAGCAGTGGTCCTAAAATGGCCCTAGGAGCCAAAAACATTCAGTACTTC
v_call: TRBV6-1
d_call: -
clone_size: -
j_call: TRBJ2-4